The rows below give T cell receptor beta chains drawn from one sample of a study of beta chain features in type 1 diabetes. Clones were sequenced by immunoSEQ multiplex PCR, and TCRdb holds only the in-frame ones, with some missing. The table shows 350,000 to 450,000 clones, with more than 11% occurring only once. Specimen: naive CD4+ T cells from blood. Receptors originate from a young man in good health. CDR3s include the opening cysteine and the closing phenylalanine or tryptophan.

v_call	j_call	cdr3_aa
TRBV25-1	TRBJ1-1	CASSEGQKTAAFF
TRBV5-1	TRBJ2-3	CASSQFGGKSTDTQYF
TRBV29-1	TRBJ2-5	CSVVGSGRFWQETQYF
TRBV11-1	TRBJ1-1	CASSLSGTEAFF
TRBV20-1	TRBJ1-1	CSAIMNTEAFF
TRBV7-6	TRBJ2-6	CASSSPRGGTISGANVLTF
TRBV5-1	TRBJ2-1	CASSLVVTGDEQFF
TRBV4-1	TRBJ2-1	CASSQVGIISYNEQFF
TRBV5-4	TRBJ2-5	CASSLPSGGQETQYF
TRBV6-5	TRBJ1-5	CASRTGSNQPQHF
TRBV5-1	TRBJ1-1	CASSFRGTEAFF
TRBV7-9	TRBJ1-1	CASSLVKQMNTEAFF
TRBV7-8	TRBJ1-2	CASSLAQTANYGYTF
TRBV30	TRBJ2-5	CAWSARETQYF
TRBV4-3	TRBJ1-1	CASSQGRQPEAFF
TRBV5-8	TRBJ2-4	CASSPTSGGAGAKNIQYF
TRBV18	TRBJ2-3	CASSELAGDSDTQYF
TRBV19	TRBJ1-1	CASSMGGTGRTEAFF
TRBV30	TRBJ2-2	CARRAAAGTGELFF
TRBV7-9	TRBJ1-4	CASSLEQGPGEKLFF
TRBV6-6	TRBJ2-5	CASSSTGGARETQYF
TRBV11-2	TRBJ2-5	CASSGPRQETQYF
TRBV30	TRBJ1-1	CAWSPNGGTEAFF
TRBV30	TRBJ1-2	CAWSDRAIGRRDGYTF
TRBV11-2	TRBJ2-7	CASSLGSGPYEQYF
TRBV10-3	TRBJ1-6	CAISDSGTGNSPLHF
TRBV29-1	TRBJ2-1	CSVRLRIPYNEQFF
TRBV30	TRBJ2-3	CAWTPRGGLTDTQYF
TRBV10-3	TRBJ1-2	CAISESGEVNYGYTF
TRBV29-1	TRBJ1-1	CSADSQNTEAFF
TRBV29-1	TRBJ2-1	CSAHHPKPPYNEQFF
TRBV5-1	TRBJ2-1	CASSFYKTGTYYNEQFF
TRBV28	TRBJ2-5	CASSPGGTSGNQETQYF
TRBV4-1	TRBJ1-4	CASSQGAGFRPEKLFF
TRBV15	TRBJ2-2	CATSRDPRYTGELFF
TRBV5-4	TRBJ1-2	CASRPGQGYHGYTF
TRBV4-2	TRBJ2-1	CASSPGTSGYNEQFF
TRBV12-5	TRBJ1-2	CASSGQRYGYTF
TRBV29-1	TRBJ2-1	CSVVGGGNEQFF